The entry below gives a single T cell receptor beta chain sequence along with its context. This record belongs to a study of OX40 agonist ivuxolimab in advanced cancers. The data were produced by immunoSEQ multiplex PCR, yet TCRdb's version contains in-frame clones alone and is incomplete. Of over 100,000 clones listed, around 93% are singletons. Germline V gene lookup returns CDR1 MNHEY and CDR2 SVGAGI. V lost 2 bases to trimming and J lost 1 base, with 14 bases between them. The CDR3 runs to 16 residues. The origin of this receptor is an adult with an advanced solid tumor such as melanoma, head and neck, liver or kidney cancer. The sample consisted of CD4+ or CD8+ T cells sorted from blood, taken in a trial of the OX40 agonist ivuxolimab. The V and J genes are TRBV6-5 and TRBJ2-5; D perhaps matches TRBD1 (5 bases). The CDR3 protein is CASSYVGAESQETQYF. CDR3 bases: TGTGCCAGCAGTTACGTTGGGGCGGAGTCCCAAGAGACCCAGTACTTC.